The next 23 T cell receptor beta chains were all read from a single sample in a study of blood T cell repertoires in COVID-19. Assay: immunoSEQ multiplex PCR; the TCRdb copy retains only in-frame clones and omits some. The data show tens of thousands of clones, about 86% seen once. The sequencing sample was made of peripheral blood. These receptors all stem from a woman in her 70s with active COVID-19.

The chain has TRBV30 and TRBJ1-1; a possible D gene is TRBD1 (5 bases). The CDR3 has 14 residues. V was trimmed by 0 bases and J by 4 bases, leaving 12 bases between them. Germline assignment: CDR1 GTSNPN and CDR2 SVGIG (reference sequence). For the CDR3, the DNA is TGTGCCTGGAGTGTACTTAGGGGCGGCACTGAAGCTTTCTTT. It translates to CAWSVLRGGTEAFF.

This sequence joins TRBV7-9 and TRBJ1-2; D remains ambiguous. Germline V gives CDR1 SEHNR, CDR2 FQNEAQ (reference sequence). The CDR3 is made up of 14 amino acids. The ends were cut back, 10 bases at V and 2 bases at J, with 17 bases in the middle. CDR3: CATMGRKRNYGYTF. As DNA, the CDR3 is TGTGCCACGATGGGGAGGAAGCGGAACTATGGCTACACCTTC.

V usage is TRBV4-1 and J usage is TRBJ2-1; D is undetermined. The CDR3 is 14 amino acids. CDR1 MGHRA and CDR2 YSYEKL come from the germline V gene. Trimming removed 1 base at V and 9 bases at J, with 13 bases between. The DNA of the CDR3 is TGCGCCAGCAGCCAAGCGTTTGCGGCGCTTGAGCAGTTCTTC. Translating gives CASSQAFAALEQFF.

The V call is TRBV15, the J call TRBJ1-5; 9 bases line up with TRBD1. Trimming at V came to 4 bases and at J to 2 bases, leaving 3 bases not matched to a gene. This CDR3 region has 15 residues. From germline, CDR1 is LNHNV and CDR2 YYDKDF (reference sequence). Written as DNA, the CDR3 is TGTGCCACCAGCAAGGACAGGGGTGGCAATCAGCCCCAGCATTTT. Encoded protein: CATSKDRGGNQPQHF.

In DNA, the CDR3 is TGTGCCAGCAGCCCCGGGCCGGGGACAAGTGGCTACACCTTC. Its protein product is CASSPGPGTSGYTF. V and J are TRBV7-2 and TRBJ1-2; D perhaps matches TRBD1 (6 bases). The CDR3 runs 14 residues. The V gene's germline CDR1 is SGHTA and CDR2 FQGNSA. Trimming left V 5 bases short and J 7 bases short, with 17 bases between.

This chain uses TRBV4-3 with TRBJ1-4, with unresolved D. There are 15 residues in the CDR3. The V gene lost 4 bases and the J gene lost 0 bases, with 9 bases spanning the gap. Germline CDR1 is LGHNA and CDR2 is YSLEER. CDR3 sequence reads: CASSPRSATNEKLFF. The CDR3 region has the DNA TGCGCCAGCAGCCCGCGGAGTGCAACTAATGAAAAACTGTTTTTT.

The CDR3 here is CASSERGNNSPLHF. The CDR3 DNA sequence: TGTGCCAGCAGTGAACGGGGAAATAATTCACCCCTCCACTTT. The rearrangement joins TRBV6-1 to TRBJ1-6; no clear D gene. CDR1 is MNHNS and CDR2 is SASEGT in the germline V gene. This CDR3 region has 14 residues. V was pared by 2 bases and J by 5 bases, with 7 bases between.

This clone was seen just once. This rearrangement joins TRBV30 to TRBJ2-3; 8 bases are shared with TRBD2. V lost 4 bases to trimming and J lost 7 bases; unmatched junction nucleotides: 16. This CDR3 is built from 16 residues. Per the germline V gene, CDR1 is GTSNPN and CDR2 is SVGIG (reference sequence). For the CDR3, the DNA is TGTGCCTGGATCACTCGAGAAGCGGGGGTGTCGTATACGCAGTATTTT. Translated: CAWITREAGVSYTQYF.

This clone was found a few times. The chain employs TRBV28 and TRBJ2-2; TRBD1 agrees at 7 bases. The CDR3 extends over 13 amino acids. Per germline, CDR1 MDHEN and CDR2 SYDVKM. J gave up 8 bases and V 7 bases, and 7 bases lay outside the gene matches. The CDR3 DNA reads as TGTGCCAGCACCTATACAGGGGTGGGGGAGCTGTTTTTT. It encodes CASTYTGVGELFF.

This chain links TRBV7-2 with TRBJ2-5, with TRBD2 matching 9 bases. The CDR3 extends over 15 amino acids. The trim removed 4 bases at V and 4 bases at J, leaving 7 bases unmatched. The germline V gene encodes CDR1 SGHTA and CDR2 FQGNSA. CDR3 protein: CASSSSSGARETQYF. Here the CDR3 DNA reads TGTGCCAGCAGCTCGTCTAGCGGGGCGAGAGAGACCCAGTACTTC. The full variable domain, in which reference TRBV7-2 and TRBJ2-5 provide the parts outside the CDR3, is GAGVSQSPSNKVTEKGKDVELRCDPISGHTALYWYRQSLGQGLEFLIYFQGNSAPDKSGLPSDRFSAERTGGSVSTLTIQRTQQEDSAVYLCASSSSSGARETQYFGPGTRLLVL.

The genes are TRBV5-1 and TRBJ2-5; D may be TRBD1 (5 bases). Germline V gene sequence: CDR1 SGHRS, CDR2 YFSETQ. CDR3 length: 17 residues. Between the trimmed V and J ends, which lost 0 bases and 0 bases, there was a span of 15 bases. The CDR3 region is CASSLDAGHLYQETQYF. CDR3 nucleotide sequence: TGCGCCAGCAGCTTGGATGCAGGGCATTTGTACCAAGAGACCCAGTACTTC.

The chain joins TRBV9 to TRBJ2-1; TRBD2 might be the D (6 bases). Germline lookup yields CDR1 SGDLS and CDR2 YYNGEE. This CDR3 region has 17 residues. Trimming took off 0 bases at V and 0 bases at J, with 13 bases between the two ends. This chain's CDR3 is CASSVEAGPSSYNEQFF. CDR3 DNA: TGTGCCAGCAGCGTAGAGGCGGGACCCAGCTCCTACAATGAGCAGTTCTTC.

V and J are TRBV6-1 and TRBJ1-1; 9 bases fit TRBD1. Germline loops: CDR1 MNHNS, CDR2 SASEGT. The CDR3 loop spans 15 amino acids. J lost 2 bases, V lost 3 bases, and 4 bases had no gene match. CDR3 region: CASSDRTGVNTEAFF. In nucleotides, the CDR3 is TGTGCCAGCAGTGACAGGACAGGGGTAAACACTGAAGCTTTCTTT.

This chain joins TRBV4-2 and TRBJ2-7; D call uncertain. Germline V gene lookup returns CDR1 LGHNA and CDR2 YNFKEQ. V was pared by 1 base and J by 4 bases, with 8 bases between. The CDR3 has 13 amino acids. The CDR3 sequence is CASSQGHLYEQYF. CDR3 DNA: TGTGCCAGCAGCCAAGGGCACCTTTACGAGCAGTACTTC.

The rearrangement uses TRBV10-3 and TRBJ2-7, with TRBD1 identical over 11 bases. The CDR3 spans 14 residues. The junction had 4 bases not matched to a gene; V was cut back by 5 bases and J by 4 bases. Germline V lookup: CDR1 ENHRY, CDR2 SYGVKD. CDR3 DNA sequence: TGTGCCATCAGTAAGGGACAGGGGGTATACGAGCAGTACTTC. Amino acids: CAISKGQGVYEQYF.

The V gene is TRBV28, the J gene TRBJ2-2, with a weak D call TRBD2 (6 bases). Germline V gene data show CDR1 as MDHEN and CDR2 as SYDVKM. The CDR3 loop spans 13 amino acids. The V end lost 2 bases, the J end lost 6 bases, and 7 bases lay between the germline ends. The CDR3 protein is CASSLREAGELFF. The CDR3 DNA follows: TGTGCCAGCAGTTTAAGGGAGGCCGGGGAGCTGTTTTTT.

The chain links TRBV6-2 or TRBV6-3 to TRBJ2-7; D remains unclear. CDR3 size: 12 residues. Germline loops: CDR1 MNHEY, CDR2 SVGEGT. The germline V and J ends were trimmed by 5 bases and 4 bases, with 9 bases remaining between them. The CDR3 DNA reads TGTGCCAGCAGTCCCACTTTATACGAGCAGTACTTC. It yields the protein CASSPTLYEQYF.

The J gene is TRBJ1-1, the V gene TRBV6-2 or TRBV6-3; perhaps TRBD1 as D (5 bases). The CDR3 is 14 residues long. V shed 6 bases and J shed 5 bases, with 16 bases lying between them. CDR1 and CDR2 (germline): MNHEY, SVGEGT. The CDR3 here is CASSSEGRWTEAFF. DNA for the CDR3: TGTGCCAGCAGCTCTGAGGGGAGGTGGACTGAAGCTTTCTTT.

V and J are TRBV7-9 and TRBJ1-1, with a weak D call TRBD1 (5 bases). Looked up from germline, CDR1 is SEHNR and CDR2 is FQNEAQ (reference sequence). This CDR3 spans 12 amino acids. The V and J ends lost 1 base and 7 bases respectively, with 7 bases between them. The DNA for the CDR3 is TGTGCCAGCAGCTTAGTGGGGGGTGAAGCTTTCTTT. Translation gives CASSLVGGEAFF.

The rearrangement uses TRBV4-1 and TRBJ2-1; weak D call: TRBD1 (6 bases). CDR3 length equals 17 residues. The V end was cut by 4 bases, the J end by 9 bases, with 25 bases between. CDR1 and CDR2 (germline): MGHRA, YSYEKL. The CDR3 loop reads CASSLRPNRVGPPEQFF. Here the CDR3 DNA reads TGCGCCAGCAGCCTACGACCGAACAGGGTTGGGCCTCCTGAGCAGTTCTTC.

The chain employs TRBV5-1 and TRBJ2-7, with TRBD1 matching 9 bases. Germline loops: CDR1 SGHRS, CDR2 YFSETQ. The V segment lost 1 base and the J segment 5 bases; nucleotides outside the gene matches: 13. The CDR3 is made up of 17 amino acids. The CDR3 DNA sequence: TGCGCCAGCAGCTTGTCCCCCGGGACAGGGATTGTTCACGAGCAGTACTTC. Translating it yields CASSLSPGTGIVHEQYF.

In this sample, this clone turned up once. The V and J genes are TRBV6-6 and TRBJ1-1; maybe TRBD1 (6 bases). This CDR3 has 14 residues. Germline V lookup: CDR1 MNHNY, CDR2 SVGAGI (reference sequence). The V gene lost 2 bases and the J gene lost 1 base, with 8 bases spanning the gap. The DNA of the CDR3 is TGTGCCAGCAGTTACCACAGGGAGAACACTGAAGCTTTCTTT. Translating it yields CASSYHRENTEAFF.

The V gene is TRBV6-6, the J gene TRBJ2-5; TRBD2 might be the D (7 bases). There are 14 residues in the CDR3. The V gene lost 2 bases and the J gene lost 4 bases, with 11 bases spanning the gap. Germline V gene lookup returns CDR1 MNHNY and CDR2 SVGAGI (reference sequence). Here the CDR3 reads CASSYGGAGETQYF. The CDR3 DNA sequence: TGTGCCAGCAGTTACGGGGGGGCAGGAGAGACCCAGTACTTC.